The clone carrying this TCR beta chain was counted only a few times. The antigen is unknown. J was trimmed by 5 bases and V by 5 bases; bases with no gene match: 8. The CDR3 is 14 residues long. The V gene's germline CDR1 is LGHDT and CDR2 YNNKEL (reference sequence). The record originates from a study of post-analysis software for immune sequencing data. Looking at the study overall: Relapsing-remitting, secondary progressive and progressive-relapsing forms of multiple sclerosis all featured among disease courses.

The study's findings and limits: In patients, five TRBV segments were more frequent than in controls, with TRBV5-6, TRBV5-1 and TRBV20-1 among them. When compared against controls, multiple sclerosis patients showed significantly lower normalized Chao1 diversity. Those samples that were prepared in the same batch co-clustered strongly by F measure.

The library was made from cDNA and included unique molecular identifiers. Some 500,000 cDNA molecules were obtained per 1 to 10 million input T cells. TCRdb reprocessed the PCR reads with MiXCR, giving one entry per CDR3 protein. The sample gives approximately 440,000 distinct CDR3 sequences, around 40% of which show up once; 9% to 13% is in the top ten. This sequence was found in a girl aged 10 to 17 with multiple sclerosis. Sequencing was carried out using blood. The V call is TRBV3-1, the J call TRBJ2-5; 7 bases agree with TRBD1. CDR3 nucleotide sequence: TGTGCCAGCAGCGACCTAACAGGGGCCGAGACCCAGTACTTC. Translating it yields CASSDLTGAETQYF.